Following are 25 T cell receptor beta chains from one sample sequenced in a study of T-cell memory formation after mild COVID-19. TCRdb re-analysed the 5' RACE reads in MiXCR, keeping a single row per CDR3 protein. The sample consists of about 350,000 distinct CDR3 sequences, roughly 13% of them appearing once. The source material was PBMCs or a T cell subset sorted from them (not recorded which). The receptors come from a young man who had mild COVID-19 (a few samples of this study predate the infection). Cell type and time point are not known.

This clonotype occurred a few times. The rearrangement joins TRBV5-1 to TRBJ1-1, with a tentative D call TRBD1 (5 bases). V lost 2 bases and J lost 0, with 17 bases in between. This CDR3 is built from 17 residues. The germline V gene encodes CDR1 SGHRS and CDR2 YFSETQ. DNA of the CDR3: TGCGCCAGCAGCTTACGGGCGCCAGGGATAATGAACACTGAAGCTTTCTTT. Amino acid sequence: CASSLRAPGIMNTEAFF.

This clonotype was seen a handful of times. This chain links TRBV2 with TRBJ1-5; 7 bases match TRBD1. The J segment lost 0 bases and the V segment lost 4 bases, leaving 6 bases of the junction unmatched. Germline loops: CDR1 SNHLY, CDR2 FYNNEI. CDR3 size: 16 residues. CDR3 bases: TGTGCCAGCAGTGGAGGGGGCGCCTATAGCAATCAGCCCCAGCATTTT. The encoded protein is CASSGGGAYSNQPQHF.

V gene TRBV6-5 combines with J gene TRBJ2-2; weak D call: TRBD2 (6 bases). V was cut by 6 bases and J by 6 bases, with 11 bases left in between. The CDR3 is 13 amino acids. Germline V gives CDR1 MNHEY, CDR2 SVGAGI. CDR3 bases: TGTGCCAGCAGGCCCGGGGGATCCGGGGAGCTGTTTTTT. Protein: CASRPGGSGELFF.

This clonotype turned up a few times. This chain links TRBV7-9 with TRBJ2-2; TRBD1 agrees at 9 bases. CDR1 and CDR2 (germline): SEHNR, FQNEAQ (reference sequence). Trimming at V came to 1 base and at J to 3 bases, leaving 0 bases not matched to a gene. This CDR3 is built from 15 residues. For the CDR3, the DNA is TGTGCCAGCAGCTTAGGACAGGGGGACACCGGGGAGCTGTTTTTT. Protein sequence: CASSLGQGDTGELFF.

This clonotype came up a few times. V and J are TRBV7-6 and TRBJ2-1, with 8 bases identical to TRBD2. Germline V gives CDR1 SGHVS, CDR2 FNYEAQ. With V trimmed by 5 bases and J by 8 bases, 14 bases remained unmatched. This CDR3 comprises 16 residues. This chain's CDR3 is CASSQPGLGPGDEQFF. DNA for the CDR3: TGTGCCAGCAGCCAACCGGGACTAGGACCGGGAGATGAGCAGTTCTTC.

The DNA of the CDR3 is TGTGCCAGCAGCTTAGGTACCCGACCCCTCCACTTT. Translated, it gives CASSLGTRPLHF. This sequence joins TRBV13 and TRBJ1-6; D is ambiguous. There are 12 residues in the CDR3. Germline V CDR1 and CDR2: PRHDT, FYEKMQ (reference sequence). V was trimmed by 0 bases and J by 12 bases, leaving 6 bases between them.

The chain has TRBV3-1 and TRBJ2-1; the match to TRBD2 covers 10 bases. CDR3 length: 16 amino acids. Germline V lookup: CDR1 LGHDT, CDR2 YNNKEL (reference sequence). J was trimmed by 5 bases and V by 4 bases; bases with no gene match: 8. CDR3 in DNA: TGTGCCAGCAGCCCAACCACTAGCGGGGCAAACAATGAGCAGTTCTTC. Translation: CASSPTTSGANNEQFF.

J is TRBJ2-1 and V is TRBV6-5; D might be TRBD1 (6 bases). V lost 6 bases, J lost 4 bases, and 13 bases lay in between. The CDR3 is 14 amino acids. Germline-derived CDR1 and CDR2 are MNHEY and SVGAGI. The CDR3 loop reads CASRPGTPYNEQFF. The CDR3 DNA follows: TGTGCCAGCAGACCCGGGACACCATACAATGAGCAGTTCTTC.

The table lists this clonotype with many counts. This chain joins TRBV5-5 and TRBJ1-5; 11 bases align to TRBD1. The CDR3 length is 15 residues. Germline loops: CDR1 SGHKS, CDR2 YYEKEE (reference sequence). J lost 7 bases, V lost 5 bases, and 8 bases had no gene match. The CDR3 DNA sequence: TGTGCCAGCAGGTCGGACAGGGGGCCGGGGCAGCCCCAGCATTTT. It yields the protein CASRSDRGPGQPQHF.

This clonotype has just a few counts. The CDR3 reads CASIPQTSGFSYNEQFF. Here the CDR3 DNA reads TGTGCCAGCATCCCTCAGACCTCGGGTTTCTCCTACAATGAGCAGTTCTTC. The gene calls are TRBV7-2 and TRBJ2-1; no clear D. CDR3 size: 17 residues. The V and J ends lost 7 bases and 0 bases respectively, with 19 bases between them. CDR1 and CDR2 (germline): SGHTA, FQGNSA. The full variable domain, with the rest looked up from reference TRBV7-2 and TRBJ2-1, is GAGVSQSPSNKVTEKGKDVELRCDPISGHTALYWYRQSLGQGLEFLIYFQGNSAPDKSGLPSDRFSAERTGGSVSTLTIQRTQQEDSAVYLCASIPQTSGFSYNEQFFGPGTRLTVL.

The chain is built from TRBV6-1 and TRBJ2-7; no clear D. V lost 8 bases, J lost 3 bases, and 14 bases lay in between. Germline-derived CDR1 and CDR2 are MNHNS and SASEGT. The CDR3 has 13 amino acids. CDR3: CASGFGRLYEQYF. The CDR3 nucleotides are TGTGCCAGCGGTTTTGGCCGGCTCTACGAGCAGTACTTC.

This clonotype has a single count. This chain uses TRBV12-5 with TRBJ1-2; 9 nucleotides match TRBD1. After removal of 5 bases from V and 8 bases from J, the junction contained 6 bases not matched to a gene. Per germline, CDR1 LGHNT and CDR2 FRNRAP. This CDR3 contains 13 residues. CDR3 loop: CASGRTGVSGYTF. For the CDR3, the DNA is TGTGCTAGTGGTAGGACAGGGGTGAGCGGCTACACCTTC.

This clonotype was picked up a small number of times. CDR3 sequence reads: CASSYGAGNTEAFF. Here the CDR3 DNA reads TGTGCCAGCAGTTACGGGGCAGGGAACACTGAAGCTTTCTTT. This chain uses TRBV6-5 with TRBJ1-1; maybe TRBD1 (5 bases). Trimming took off 2 bases at V and 1 base at J, with 8 bases between the two ends. There are 14 residues in the CDR3. Germline CDR1 MNHEY, CDR2 SVGAGI.

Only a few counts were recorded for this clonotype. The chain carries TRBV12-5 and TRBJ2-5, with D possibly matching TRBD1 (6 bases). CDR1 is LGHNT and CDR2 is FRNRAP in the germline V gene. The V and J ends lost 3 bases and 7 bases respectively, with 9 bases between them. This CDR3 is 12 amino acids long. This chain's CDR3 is CASGFEQGTQYF. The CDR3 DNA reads TGTGCTAGTGGTTTCGAACAGGGGACCCAGTACTTC.

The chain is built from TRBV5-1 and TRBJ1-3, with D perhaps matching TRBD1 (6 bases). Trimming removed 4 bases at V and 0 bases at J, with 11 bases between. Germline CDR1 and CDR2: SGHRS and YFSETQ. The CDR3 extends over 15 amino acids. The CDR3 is CASSVDSFSGNTIYF. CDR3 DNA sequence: TGCGCCAGCAGCGTGGACAGCTTCTCTGGAAACACCATATATTTT. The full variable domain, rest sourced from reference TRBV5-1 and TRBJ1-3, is KAGVTQTPRYLIKTRGQQVTLSCSPISGHRSVSWYQQTPGQGLQFLFEYFSETQRNKGNFPGRFSGRQFSNSRSEMNVSTLELGDSALYLCASSVDSFSGNTIYFGEGSWLTVV.

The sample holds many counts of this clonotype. DNA for the CDR3: TGTGCCAGCAGCTTAGAAGGGCGAGGGTACGAAAAACTGTTTTTT. It translates to CASSLEGRGYEKLFF. The chain links TRBV7-2 to TRBJ1-4, with D uncertain. V shed 1 base and J shed 8 bases, with 14 bases lying between them. Germline CDR1 reads SGHTA; CDR2 reads FQGNSA. The CDR3 is 15 amino acids.

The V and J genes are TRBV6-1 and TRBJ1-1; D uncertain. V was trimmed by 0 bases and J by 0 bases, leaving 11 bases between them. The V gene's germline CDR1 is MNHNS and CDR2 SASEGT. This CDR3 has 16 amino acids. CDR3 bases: TGTGCCAGCAGTGAAGCCCCAATACACCTGAACACTGAAGCTTTCTTT. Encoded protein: CASSEAPIHLNTEAFF.

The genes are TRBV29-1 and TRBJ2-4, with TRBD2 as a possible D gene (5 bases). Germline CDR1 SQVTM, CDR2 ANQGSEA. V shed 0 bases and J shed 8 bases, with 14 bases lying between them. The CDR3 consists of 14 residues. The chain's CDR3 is CSVEDRDELDIQYF. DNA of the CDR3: TGCAGCGTTGAAGACCGGGATGAACTGGACATTCAGTACTTC.

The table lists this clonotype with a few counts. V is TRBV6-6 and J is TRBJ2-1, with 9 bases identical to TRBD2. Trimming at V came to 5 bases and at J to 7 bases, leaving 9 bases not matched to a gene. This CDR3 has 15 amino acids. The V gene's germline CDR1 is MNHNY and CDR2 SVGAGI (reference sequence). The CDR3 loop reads CASSKTSGYGNEQFF. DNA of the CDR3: TGTGCCAGCAGTAAAACTAGCGGGTACGGAAATGAGCAGTTCTTC.

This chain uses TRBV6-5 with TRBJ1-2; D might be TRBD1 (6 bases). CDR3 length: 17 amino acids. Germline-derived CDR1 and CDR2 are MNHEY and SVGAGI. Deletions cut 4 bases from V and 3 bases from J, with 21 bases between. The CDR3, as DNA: TGTGCCAGCAGTTTGGGCCAAACGATCAGGGGAGACTATGGCTACACCTTC. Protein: CASSLGQTIRGDYGYTF.

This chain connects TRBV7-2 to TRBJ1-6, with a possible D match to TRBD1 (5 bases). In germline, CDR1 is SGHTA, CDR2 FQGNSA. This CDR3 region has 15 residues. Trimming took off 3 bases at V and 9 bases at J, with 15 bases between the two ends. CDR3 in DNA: TGTGCCAGCAGCTTTCAGGGATCGGTTGGTTCACCCCTCCACTTT. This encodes CASSFQGSVGSPLHF.

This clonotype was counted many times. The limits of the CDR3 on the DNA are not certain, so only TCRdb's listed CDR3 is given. The CDR3 protein is CASSVDFGQGSFF. This chain joins TRBV2 and TRBJ1-1; the DNA was not used to check the table's D call, TRBD1. CDR1 is SNHLY, CDR2 FYNNEI, per germline. The CDR3 has 13 residues if both end residues are counted.

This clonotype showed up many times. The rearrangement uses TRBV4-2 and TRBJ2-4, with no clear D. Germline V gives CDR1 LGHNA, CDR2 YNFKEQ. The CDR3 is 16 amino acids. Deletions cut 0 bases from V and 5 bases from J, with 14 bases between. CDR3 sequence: CASSQDESGFENIQYF. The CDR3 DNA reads TGTGCCAGCAGCCAAGATGAGTCGGGTTTCGAAAACATTCAGTACTTC.

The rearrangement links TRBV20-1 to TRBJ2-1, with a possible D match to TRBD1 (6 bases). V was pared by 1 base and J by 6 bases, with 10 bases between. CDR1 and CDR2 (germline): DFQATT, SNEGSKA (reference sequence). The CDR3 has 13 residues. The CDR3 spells CSARGATGNEQFF. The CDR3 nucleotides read TGCAGTGCTAGAGGGGCGACAGGCAATGAGCAGTTCTTC.

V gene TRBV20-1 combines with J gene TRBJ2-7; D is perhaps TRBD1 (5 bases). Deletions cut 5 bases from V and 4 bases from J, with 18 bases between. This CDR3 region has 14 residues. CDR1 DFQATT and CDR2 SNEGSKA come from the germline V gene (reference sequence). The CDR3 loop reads CSALTRGLVYEQYF. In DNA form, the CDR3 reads TGCAGTGCTCTCACAAGGGGATTAGTGTACGAGCAGTACTTC.